This T cell receptor (beta chain) was profiled in a study of T cells in Graves' hyperthyroidism and ophthalmopathy (dated by TCRdb to between 2018 and 2021). Background on the whole study: Peripheral blood samples were taken at initial diagnosis, before any treatment was given. A discovery cohort of about 96 patients, roughly 40 with Graves' ophthalmopathy and approximately 60 with stable Graves' hyperthyroidism, was used to find distinguishing TCR V-J signatures. Thyroid tissue and blood T-cell repertoires from about 6 Graves' hyperthyroidism patients were also compared in the study. The approximately 90 discovery patients were divided at random into training and test sets in a 7:3 ratio. Whether ophthalmopathy could be predicted prospectively was tested in an independent validation cohort made up of about 18 hyperthyroidism patients plus 17 patients who later progressed to ophthalmopathy. The paper describes TCR Vbeta CDR3 sequencing of some 130 peripheral blood samples, made up of 43 ophthalmopathy patients, approximately 76 hyperthyroidism patients and about 17 progressor patients. After blood sampling, hyperthyroidism patients were treated with methimazole at a starting dose of 30 mg daily, and ophthalmopathy patients were treated with high-dose intravenous methylprednisolone. General study outcomes and caveats: Most expanded thyroid clonotypes (frequency above 0.001) were also found in blood, which suggests that blood repertoires may mirror thyroid immune responses. A 13 V-J signature model separated ophthalmopathy from stable hyperthyroidism, with approximately 87% sensitivity and about 81% specificity in cross-validation and 80%/75% in testing. No statistical method was used to set the sample size in advance, and investigators knew the group allocation. During validation, the model predicted progression to ophthalmopathy a median of approximately 6.5 months ahead of onset, with around 65% sensitivity and 72.22% specificity.

This clonotype was counted at least ten times. It has no known antigen specificity. No base quality information exists; no much larger clone differs at one position. The TCR beta CDR3 regions were amplified from RNA transcripts. For the first round of RT-PCR on the TCR CDR3, the HTBI primer set was used together with the Qiagen OneStep RT-PCR kit. The libraries were constructed in a second round of multiplex PCR and then size-selected and purified. Sequencing of the libraries was done on an Illumina HiSeq2000 using paired-end 100 bp reads. The original pipeline was this. SOAPnuke was used to process the raw data, removing reads that contained adapters or uncalled bases, had a mean Phred below 15, or lacked an exact match to the constant primer or identifier. COPE v1.2.5 was used to merge the high-quality paired reads, and each unique nucleotide sequence was defined as a clonotype. MiTCR v1.1 was used to align the clonotypes against IMGT TRBV, TRBD and TRBJ reference segments. Analysis was restricted to V-J combinations with a frequency above 0.0001, which covered roughly 99% of repertoires. A TCS score was defined as the ratio between F50 (clonal expansion) and ExV (chaos), using BLOSUM62-based TCRdist between CDR3 peptides within each V-J. Welch's t-statistics and random forest reduced roughly 540 V-J features to about 13, which were used in a naive Bayes classifier (R e1071). TCRdb passed the public sequencing reads through fastp at Q25 and MiXCR, retaining productive beta sequences. Duplicate CDR3 protein sequences are folded into a single record with the most common DNA and genes. TCRdb's processing, not the authors', yielded these V and J calls. This sample holds roughly 30,000 distinct CDR3 sequences; roughly 45% were observed only once. Together, the top ten hold around 10% of the sample.

From cysteine to phenylalanine, the CDR3 is 12 amino acids long. The entry retains the CDR3 DNA only, 36 bases that are in frame from base 1. Germline trimming amounts to 3 bases on V and 12 bases on J, with 5 as the count of junction bases outside the gene matches. The germline V gene supplies CDR1 MNHNS and CDR2 SASEGT. Stable Graves' hyperthyroidism was defined as the absence of progression to ophthalmopathy over 18 months of follow-up. Hyperthyroidism patients were newly diagnosed, with disease duration under 2 months, and aged 18 to 65 years. Exclusion was applied to patients with uncontrolled infections, other autoimmune diseases, pregnancy or lactation. Diagnoses were established on the basis of clinical symptoms, serum thyroxine and TRAb, thyroid ultrasound, and orbital computed tomography. PBMCs were isolated from about 9.1 ml of fresh peripheral blood by Ficoll-Paque density gradient centrifugation. Total RNA was extracted using Trizol reagent, and RNA quality was assessed on an Agilent 2100 Bioanalyzer.

This TCR derives from a woman aged 25 to 39 with Graves' hyperthyroidism. Sequenced sample: blood. The rearrangement joined TRBV6-1 to TRBJ2-1, with 7 bases in between that match TRBD2. CDR3 sequence: CASSDAAGRQFF. The nucleotide sequence is TGTGCCAGCAGTGACGCAGCGGGAAGGCAGTTCTTC.